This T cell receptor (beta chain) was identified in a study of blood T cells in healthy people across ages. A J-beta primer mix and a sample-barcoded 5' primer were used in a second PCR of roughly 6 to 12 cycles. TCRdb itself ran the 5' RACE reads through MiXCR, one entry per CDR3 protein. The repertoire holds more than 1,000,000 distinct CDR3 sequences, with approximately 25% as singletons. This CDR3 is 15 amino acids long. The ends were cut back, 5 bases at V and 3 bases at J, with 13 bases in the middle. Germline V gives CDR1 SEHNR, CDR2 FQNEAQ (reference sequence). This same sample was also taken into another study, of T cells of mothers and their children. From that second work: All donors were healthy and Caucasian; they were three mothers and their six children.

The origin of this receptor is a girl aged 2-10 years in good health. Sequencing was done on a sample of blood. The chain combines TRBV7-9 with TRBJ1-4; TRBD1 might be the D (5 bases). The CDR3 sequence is CASSPGDAPNEKLFF. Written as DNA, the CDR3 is TGTGCCAGCAGCCCCGGGGACGCCCCTAATGAAAAACTGTTTTTT. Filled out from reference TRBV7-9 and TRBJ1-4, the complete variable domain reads DTGVSQNPRHKITKRGQNVTFRCDPISEHNRLYWYRQTLGQGPEFLTYFQNEAQLEKSRLLSDRFSAERPKGSFSTLEIQRTEQGDSAMYLCASSPGDAPNEKLFFGSGTQLSVL.